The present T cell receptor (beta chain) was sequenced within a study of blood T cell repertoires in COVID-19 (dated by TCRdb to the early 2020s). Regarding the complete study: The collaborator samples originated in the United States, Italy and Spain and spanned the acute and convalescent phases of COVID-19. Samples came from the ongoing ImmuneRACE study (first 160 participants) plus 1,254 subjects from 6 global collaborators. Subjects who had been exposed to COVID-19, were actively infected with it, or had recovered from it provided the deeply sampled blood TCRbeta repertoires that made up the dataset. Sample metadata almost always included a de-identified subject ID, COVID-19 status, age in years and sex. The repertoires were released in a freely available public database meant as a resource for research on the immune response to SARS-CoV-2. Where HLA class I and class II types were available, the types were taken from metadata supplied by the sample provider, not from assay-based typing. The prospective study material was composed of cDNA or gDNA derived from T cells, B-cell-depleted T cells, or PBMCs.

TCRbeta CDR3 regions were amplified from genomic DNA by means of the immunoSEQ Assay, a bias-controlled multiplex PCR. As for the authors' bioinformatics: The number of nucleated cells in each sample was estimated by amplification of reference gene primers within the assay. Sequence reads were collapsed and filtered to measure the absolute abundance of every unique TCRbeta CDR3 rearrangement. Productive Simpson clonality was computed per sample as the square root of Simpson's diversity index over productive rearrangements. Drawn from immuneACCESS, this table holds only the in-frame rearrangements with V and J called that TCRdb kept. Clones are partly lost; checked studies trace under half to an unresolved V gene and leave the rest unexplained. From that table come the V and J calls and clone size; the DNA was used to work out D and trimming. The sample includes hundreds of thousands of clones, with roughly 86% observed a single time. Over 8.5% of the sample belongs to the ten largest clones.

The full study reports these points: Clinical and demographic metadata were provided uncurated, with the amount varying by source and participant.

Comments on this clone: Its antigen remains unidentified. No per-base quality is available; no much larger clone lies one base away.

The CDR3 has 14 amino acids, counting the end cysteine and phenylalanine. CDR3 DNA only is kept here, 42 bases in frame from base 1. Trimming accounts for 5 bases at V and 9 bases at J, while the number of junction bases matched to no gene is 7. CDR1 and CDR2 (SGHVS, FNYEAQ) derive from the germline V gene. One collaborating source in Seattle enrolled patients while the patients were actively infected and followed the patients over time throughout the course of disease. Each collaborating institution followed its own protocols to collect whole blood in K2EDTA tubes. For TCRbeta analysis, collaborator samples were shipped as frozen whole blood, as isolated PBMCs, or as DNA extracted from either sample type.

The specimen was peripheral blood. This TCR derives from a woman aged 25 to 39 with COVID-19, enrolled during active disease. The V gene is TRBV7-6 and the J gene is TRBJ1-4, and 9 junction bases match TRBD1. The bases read TGTGCCAGCAGCCCAGGGACAGGGATAAAAAAACTGTTTTTT. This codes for CASSPGTGIKKLFF.